This T cell receptor beta chain originates from a study of PD-1 blockade in classical Hodgkin lymphoma. Indicated time point: cycle 4 day 1 (C4D1), after 6 weeks of nivolumab. Each of the patients experienced relapse following autologous stem cell transplantation, and their brentuximab vedotin exposure differed. With magnetic negative selection, CD4+ T cells were purified from PBMCs that had been thawed. V lost 3 bases, J lost 3 bases, and 4 bases stayed unmatched. Germline V gene data show CDR1 as MGHDK and CDR2 as SYGVNS. The CDR3 length is 15 residues. Study-level results: Lower baseline TCR diversity was reported for newly diagnosed patients than for healthy donors.

For this clone: The target antigen is unknown.

Libraries were prepared by immunoSEQ multiplex PCR; TCRdb keeps only in-frame clonotypes and omits some of them. The sample carries around 9,600 clones, about 75% recorded once. Sequences were derived from CD4+ T cells from blood, sampled before the fourth cycle of nivolumab. The J gene is TRBJ1-3, the V gene TRBV25-1, with 8 positions matching TRBD1. This clonotype originated in a human donor with classical Hodgkin lymphoma. CDR3 nucleotide sequence: TGTGCCAGCAGTGACCAGGGGGCTAATGGAAACACCATATATTTT. It encodes CASSDQGANGNTIYF.